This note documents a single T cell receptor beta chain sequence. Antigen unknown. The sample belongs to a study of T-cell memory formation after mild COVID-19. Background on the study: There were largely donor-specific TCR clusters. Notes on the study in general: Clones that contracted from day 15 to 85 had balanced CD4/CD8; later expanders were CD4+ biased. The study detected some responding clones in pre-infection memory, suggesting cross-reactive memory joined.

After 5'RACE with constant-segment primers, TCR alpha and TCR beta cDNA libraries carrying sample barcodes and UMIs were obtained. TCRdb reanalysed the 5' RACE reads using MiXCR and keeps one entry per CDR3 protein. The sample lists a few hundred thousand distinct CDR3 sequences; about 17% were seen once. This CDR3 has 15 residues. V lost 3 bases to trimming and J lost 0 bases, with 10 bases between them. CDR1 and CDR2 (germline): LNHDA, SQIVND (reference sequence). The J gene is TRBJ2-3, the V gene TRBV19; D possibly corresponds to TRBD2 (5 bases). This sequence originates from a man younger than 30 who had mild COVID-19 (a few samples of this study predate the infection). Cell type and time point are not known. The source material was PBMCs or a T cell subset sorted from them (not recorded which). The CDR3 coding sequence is TGTGCCAGTAGTATCGCTAGCCCTAGCACAGATACGCAGTATTTT. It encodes CASSIASPSTDTQYF.